This T cell receptor beta chain was retrieved from a study of blood T cell repertoires in COVID-19. V lost 5 bases and J 1 base, leaving 8 bases between the germline ends. CDR3 length: 13 residues. Per the study methods: Nucleated cell number was recorded as an estimate derived from reference gene primer amplification. Assay: immunoSEQ multiplex PCR; the TCRdb copy retains only in-frame clones and omits some. D and trimming were read from the DNA, whereas the V and J calls and clone size are those reported in that table. Among approximately 310,000 clones, 75% to 90% were seen once, and the ten largest hold roughly 2.3%. Allocation to cohorts depended on clinical history reported by the participants. Recovered status in Cohort 3 required two negative PCRs, clearance, or symptom resolution.

What was sequenced was PBMCs or T cells enriched from blood (not recorded which). The rearrangement joins TRBV12-3 or TRBV12-4 to TRBJ1-1; no firm D call. This clonotype was sampled from a man under 40 who had recovered from COVID-19. The CDR3 spells CASSNRGNTEAFF. CDR3 coding DNA: TGTGCCAGCAGTAATAGAGGGAACACTGAAGCTTTCTTT.